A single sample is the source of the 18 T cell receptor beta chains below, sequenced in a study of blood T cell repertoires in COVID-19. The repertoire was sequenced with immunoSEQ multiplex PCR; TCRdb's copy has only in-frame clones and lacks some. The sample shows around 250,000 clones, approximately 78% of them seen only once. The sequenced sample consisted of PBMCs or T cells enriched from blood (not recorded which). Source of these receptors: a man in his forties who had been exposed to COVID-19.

This CDR3 is CASSQDDGGTPLHF. The CDR3 DNA sequence: TGTGCCAGCAGCCAAGATGATGGAGGGACACCCCTCCACTTT. The chain carries TRBV3-1 (or the pseudogene TRBV3-2) and TRBJ1-6; D remains unclear. From germline, CDR1 is LGHDT and CDR2 YNNKEL (reference sequence). The V and J ends lost 0 bases and 11 bases respectively, with 11 bases between them. The CDR3 has 14 residues.

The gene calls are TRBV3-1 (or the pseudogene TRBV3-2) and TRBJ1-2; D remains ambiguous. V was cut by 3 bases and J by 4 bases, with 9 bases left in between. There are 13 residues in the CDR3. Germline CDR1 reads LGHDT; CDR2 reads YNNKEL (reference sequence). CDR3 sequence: CASSQPESYGYTF. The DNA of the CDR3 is TGTGCCAGCAGCCAGCCGGAGAGCTATGGCTACACCTTC.

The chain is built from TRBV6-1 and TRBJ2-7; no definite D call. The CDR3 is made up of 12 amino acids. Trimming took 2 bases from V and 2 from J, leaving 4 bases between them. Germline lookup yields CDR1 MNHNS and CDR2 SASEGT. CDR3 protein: CASSETAYEQYF. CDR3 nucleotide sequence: TGTGCCAGCAGTGAAACGGCCTACGAGCAGTACTTC.

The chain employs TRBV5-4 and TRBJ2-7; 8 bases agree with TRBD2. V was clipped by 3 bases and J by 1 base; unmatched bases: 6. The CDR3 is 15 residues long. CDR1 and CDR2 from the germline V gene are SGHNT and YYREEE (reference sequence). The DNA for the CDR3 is TGTGCCAGCAGCTCAAAGCGGGAGTGGTCCTACGAGCAGTACTTC. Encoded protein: CASSSKREWSYEQYF.

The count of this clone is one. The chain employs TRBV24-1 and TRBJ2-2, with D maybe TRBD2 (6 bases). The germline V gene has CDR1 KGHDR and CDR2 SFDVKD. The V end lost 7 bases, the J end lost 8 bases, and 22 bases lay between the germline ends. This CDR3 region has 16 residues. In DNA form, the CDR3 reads TGTGCCACCAGCCCCGGGGCAGGGAGGACCTGGGGGGAGCTGTTTTTT. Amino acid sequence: CATSPGAGRTWGELFF.

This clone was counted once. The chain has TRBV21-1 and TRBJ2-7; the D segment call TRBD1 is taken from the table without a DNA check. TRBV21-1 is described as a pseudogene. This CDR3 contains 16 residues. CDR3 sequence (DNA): TGTGCCAGCAGTGGCGACCCTGGCGGGACAGACTACGAGCAGTACTTC. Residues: CASSGDPGGTDYEQYF.

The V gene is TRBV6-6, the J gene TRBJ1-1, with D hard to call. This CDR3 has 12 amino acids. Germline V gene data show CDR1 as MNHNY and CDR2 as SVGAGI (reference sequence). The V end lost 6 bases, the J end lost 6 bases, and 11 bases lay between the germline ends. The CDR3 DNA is TGTGCCAGCAGCGCCGGGATGCCTGAAGCTTTCTTT. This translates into CASSAGMPEAFF.

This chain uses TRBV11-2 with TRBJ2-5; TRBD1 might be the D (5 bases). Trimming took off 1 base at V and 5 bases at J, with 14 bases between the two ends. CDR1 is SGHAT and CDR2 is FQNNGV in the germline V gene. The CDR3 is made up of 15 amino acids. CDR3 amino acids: CASSLGGSGLETQYF. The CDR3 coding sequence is TGTGCCAGCAGCTTAGGTGGGTCAGGGTTGGAGACCCAGTACTTC.

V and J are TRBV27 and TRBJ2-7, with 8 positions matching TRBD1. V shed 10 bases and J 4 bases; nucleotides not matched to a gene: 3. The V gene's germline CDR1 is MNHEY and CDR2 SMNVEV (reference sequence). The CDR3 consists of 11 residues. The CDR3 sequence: CATRQGYEQYF. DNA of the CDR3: TGTGCCACCAGACAGGGGTACGAGCAGTACTTC.

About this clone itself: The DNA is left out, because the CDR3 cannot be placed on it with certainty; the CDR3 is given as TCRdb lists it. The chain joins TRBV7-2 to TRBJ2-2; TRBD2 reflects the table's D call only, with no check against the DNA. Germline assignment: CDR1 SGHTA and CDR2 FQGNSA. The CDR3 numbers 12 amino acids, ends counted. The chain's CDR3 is CASSLTSGSCFF.

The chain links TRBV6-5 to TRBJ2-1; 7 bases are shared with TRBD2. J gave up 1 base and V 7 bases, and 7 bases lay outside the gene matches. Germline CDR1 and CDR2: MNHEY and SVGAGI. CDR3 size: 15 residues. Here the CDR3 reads CASTRDYRSYNEQFF. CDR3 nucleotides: TGTGCCAGCACCAGGGACTACAGATCCTACAATGAGCAGTTCTTC.

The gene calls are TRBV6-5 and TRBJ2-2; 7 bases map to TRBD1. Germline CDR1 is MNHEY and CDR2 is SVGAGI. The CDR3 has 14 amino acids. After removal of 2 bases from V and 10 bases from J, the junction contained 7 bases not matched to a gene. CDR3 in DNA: TGTGCCAGCAGTTACGAGGGGGCGCTCGAGGAGCTGTTTTTT. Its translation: CASSYEGALEELFF.

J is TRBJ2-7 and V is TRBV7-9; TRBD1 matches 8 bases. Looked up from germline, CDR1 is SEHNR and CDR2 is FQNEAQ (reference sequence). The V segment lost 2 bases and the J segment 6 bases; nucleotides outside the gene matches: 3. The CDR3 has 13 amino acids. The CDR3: CASSLHQGAEQYF. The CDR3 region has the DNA TGTGCCAGCAGCTTACACCAGGGGGCCGAGCAGTACTTC.

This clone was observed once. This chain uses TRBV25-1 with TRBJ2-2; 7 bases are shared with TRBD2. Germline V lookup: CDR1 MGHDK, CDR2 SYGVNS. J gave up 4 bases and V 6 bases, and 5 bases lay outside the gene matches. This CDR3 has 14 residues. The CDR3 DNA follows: TGTGCCAGCAGGGATCCGGGGGGCACCGGGGAGCTGTTTTTT. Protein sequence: CASRDPGGTGELFF. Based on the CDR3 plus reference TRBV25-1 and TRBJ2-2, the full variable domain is EADIYQTPRYLVIGTGKKITLECSQTMGHDKMYWYQQDPGMELHLIHYSYGVNSTEKGDLSSESTVSRIRTEHFPLTLESARPSHTSQYLCASRDPGGTGELFFGEGSRLTVL.

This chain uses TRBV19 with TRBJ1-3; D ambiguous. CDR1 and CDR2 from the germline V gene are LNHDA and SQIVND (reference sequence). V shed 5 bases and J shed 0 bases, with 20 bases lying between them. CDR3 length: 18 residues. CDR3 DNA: TGTGCCAGTAGTCCCAGAACCGGACGGACTTTCTCTGGAAACACCATATATTTT. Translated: CASSPRTGRTFSGNTIYF.

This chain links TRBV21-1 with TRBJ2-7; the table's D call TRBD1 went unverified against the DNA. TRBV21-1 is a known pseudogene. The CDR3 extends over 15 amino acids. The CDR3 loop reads CASSARPRAGWEQYF. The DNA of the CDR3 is TGTGCCAGCAGCGCGCGACCCCGAGCAGGGTGGGAGCAGTACTTC.

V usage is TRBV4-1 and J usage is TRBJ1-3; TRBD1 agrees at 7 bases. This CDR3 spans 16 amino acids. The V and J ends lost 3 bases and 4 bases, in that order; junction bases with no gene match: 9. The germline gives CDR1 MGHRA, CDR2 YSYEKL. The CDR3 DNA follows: TGCGCCAGCAGCCAGACAGGGAGTAGCTTGGGAAACACCATATATTTT. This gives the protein CASSQTGSSLGNTIYF.

Here the CDR3 reads CASLNPGLADTDTQYF. CDR3 nucleotide sequence: TGTGCCAGCCTCAATCCGGGACTAGCGGACACAGATACGCAGTATTTT. The chain links TRBV7-9 to TRBJ2-3, with 11 bases fitting TRBD2. With V trimmed by 8 bases and J by 2 bases, 9 bases remained unmatched. Germline CDR1 and CDR2: SEHNR and FQNEAQ (reference sequence). The CDR3 loop spans 16 amino acids.